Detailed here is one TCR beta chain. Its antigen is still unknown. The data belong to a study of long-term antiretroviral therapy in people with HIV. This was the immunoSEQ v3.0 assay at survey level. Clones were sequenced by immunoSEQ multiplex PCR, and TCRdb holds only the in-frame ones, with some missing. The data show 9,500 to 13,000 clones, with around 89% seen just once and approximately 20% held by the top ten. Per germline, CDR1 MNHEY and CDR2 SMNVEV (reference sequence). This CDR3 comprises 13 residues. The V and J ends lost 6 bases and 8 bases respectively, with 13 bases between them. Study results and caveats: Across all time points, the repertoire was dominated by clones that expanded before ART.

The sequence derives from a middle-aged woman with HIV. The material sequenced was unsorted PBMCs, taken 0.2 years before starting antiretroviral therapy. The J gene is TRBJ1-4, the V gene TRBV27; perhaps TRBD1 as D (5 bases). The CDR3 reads CASRKAGIEKLFF. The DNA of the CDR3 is TGTGCCAGCAGAAAAGCAGGGATAGAAAAACTGTTTTTT.